Listed below are T cell receptor beta chains from one sample, sequenced in a study of blood T cell repertoires in COVID-19. Only in-frame clones appear in the TCRdb table, and some are missing; sequencing was by immunoSEQ multiplex PCR. This sample has 45,000 or so clones, with around nine tenths found just once. Material: peripheral blood. The receptor set was obtained from a man aged 35 to 55 with COVID-19, enrolled during active disease. Each CDR3 is given with its conserved first and last residue. Expanded clones are given a class, and other clones once, few, many or no size at all.

TRBV30,.,CAWTLSYPGDTIYF
TRBV6-6,.,CASSSQAVSSYEQYF
TRBV7-3,once,CASSPGNTGELFF
TRBV2,once,CASSRTVSGNTIYF
TRBV6-4,once,CASSQRNLQETQYF
TRBV6-5,.,CASSDDQRGGRAFF
TRBV3-1/TRBV3-2,.,CASSQTGSGTDTQYF
TRBV18,once,CASSPSSQGYSNEQFF
TRBV28,.,CASSEVGLAKNIQYF
TRBV2,.,CASRTGVNYGYTF
TRBV7-3,.,CASSLSGTRGNEQFF
TRBV9,.,CASSQKGGSGNTIYF
TRBV10-3,.,CAISESGGTGQYEQYF
TRBV7-9,.,CASSFQYEQYF
TRBV10-1,.,CASSRDNSYNEQFF
TRBV6-1,.,CASSEEGFSYEQYF
TRBV5-6,once,CASSSPSGSTDTQYF
TRBV6-6,few,CASTGAYNEQFF
TRBV4-2,.,CASSQVRGRGGGELFF
TRBV18,.,CASSAAGESYNSPLHF
TRBV19,.,CASSIQAQANEKLFF
TRBV5-1,once,CASSLRTDGGYTF
TRBV18,.,CASSPLASGSSYEQYF
TRBV5-6,.,CASSLDTTYGYTF
TRBV5-1,.,CASSLASTGKGTQYF
TRBV2,.,CASRRWDTDTGELFF
TRBV28,once,CASSSPGLGVRNEQFF
TRBV4-2,once,CASSQVGSNYGYTF
TRBV4-1,once,CASSHPPPGEQYF
TRBV7-2,.,CASSVLEGSPLHF